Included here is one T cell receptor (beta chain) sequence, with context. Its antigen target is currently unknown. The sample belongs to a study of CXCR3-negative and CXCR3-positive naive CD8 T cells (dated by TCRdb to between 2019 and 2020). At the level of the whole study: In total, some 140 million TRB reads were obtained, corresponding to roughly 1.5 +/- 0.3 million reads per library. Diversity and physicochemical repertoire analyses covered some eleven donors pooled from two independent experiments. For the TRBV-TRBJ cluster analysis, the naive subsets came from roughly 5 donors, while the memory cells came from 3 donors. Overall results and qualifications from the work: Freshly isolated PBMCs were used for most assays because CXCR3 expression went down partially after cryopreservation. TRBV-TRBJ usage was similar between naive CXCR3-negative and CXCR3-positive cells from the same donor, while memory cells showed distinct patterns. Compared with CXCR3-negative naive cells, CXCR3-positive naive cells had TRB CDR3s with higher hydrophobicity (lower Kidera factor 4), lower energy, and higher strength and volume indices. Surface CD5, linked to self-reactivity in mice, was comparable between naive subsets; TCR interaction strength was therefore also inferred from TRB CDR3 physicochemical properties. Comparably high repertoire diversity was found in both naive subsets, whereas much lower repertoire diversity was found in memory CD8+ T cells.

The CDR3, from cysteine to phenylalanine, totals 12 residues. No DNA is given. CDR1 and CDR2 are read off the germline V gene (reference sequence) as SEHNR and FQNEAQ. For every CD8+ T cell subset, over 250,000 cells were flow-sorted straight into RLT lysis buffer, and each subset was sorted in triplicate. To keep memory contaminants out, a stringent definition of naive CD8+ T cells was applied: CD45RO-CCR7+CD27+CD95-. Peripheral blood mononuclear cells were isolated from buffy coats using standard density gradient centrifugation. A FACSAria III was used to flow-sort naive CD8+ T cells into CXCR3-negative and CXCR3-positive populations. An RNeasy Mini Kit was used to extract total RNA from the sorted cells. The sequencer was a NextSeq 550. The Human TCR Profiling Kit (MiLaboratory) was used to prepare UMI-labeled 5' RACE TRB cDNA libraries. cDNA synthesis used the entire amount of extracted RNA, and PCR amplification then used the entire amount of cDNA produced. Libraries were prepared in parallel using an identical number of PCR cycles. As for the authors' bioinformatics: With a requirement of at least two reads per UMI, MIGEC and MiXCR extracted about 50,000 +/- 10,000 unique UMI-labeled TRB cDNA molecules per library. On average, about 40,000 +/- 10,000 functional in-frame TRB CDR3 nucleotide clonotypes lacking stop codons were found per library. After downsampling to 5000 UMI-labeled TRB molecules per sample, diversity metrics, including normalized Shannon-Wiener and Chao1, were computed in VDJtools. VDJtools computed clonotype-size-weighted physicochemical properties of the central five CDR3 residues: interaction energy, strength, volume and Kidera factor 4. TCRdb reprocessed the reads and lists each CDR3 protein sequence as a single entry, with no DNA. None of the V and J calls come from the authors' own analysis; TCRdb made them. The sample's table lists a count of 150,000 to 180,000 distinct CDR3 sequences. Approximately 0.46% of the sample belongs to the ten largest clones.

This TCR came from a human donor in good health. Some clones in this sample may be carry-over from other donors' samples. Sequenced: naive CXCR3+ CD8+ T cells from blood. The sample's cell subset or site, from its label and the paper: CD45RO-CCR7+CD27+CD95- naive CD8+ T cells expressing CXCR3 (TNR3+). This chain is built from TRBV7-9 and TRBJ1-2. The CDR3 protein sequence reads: CASSPDVYGYTF.